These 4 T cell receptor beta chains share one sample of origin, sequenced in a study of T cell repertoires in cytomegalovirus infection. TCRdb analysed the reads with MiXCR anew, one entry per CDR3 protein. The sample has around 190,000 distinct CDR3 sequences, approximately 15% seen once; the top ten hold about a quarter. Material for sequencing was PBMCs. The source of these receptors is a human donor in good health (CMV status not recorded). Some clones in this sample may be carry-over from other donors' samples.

CDR3 sequence reads: CASSPPNFYGYTF. The CDR3 coding sequence is TGTGCCAGCTCACCACCGAATTTCTATGGCTACACCTTC. V is TRBV18 and J is TRBJ1-2; D not resolved. Germline lookup yields CDR1 KGHSH and CDR2 LQKENI. The V gene lost 0 bases and the J gene lost 4 bases, with 6 bases spanning the gap. This CDR3 has 13 amino acids.

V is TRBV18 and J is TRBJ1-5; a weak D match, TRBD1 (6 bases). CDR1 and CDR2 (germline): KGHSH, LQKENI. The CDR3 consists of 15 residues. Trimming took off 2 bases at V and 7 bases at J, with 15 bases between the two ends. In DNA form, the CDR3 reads TGTGCCAGCTCACCAAGATGGGGGGGCGGCCAGCCCCAGCATTTT. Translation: CASSPRWGGGQPQHF.

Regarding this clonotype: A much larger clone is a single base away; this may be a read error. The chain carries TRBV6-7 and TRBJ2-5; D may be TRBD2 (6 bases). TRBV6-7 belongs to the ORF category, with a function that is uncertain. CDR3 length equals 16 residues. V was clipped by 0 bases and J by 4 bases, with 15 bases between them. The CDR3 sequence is CASSYSDGGDSETQYF. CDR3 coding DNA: TGTGCCAGCAGTTACTCGGACGGGGGTGATTCAGAGACCCAGTACTTC.

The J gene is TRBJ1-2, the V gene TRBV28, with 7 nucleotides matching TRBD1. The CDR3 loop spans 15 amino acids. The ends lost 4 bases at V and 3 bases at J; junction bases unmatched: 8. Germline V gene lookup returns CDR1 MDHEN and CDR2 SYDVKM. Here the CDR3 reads CASSSLDRADYGYTF. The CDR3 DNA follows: TGTGCCAGCAGTTCCTTAGACAGGGCGGACTATGGCTACACCTTC.